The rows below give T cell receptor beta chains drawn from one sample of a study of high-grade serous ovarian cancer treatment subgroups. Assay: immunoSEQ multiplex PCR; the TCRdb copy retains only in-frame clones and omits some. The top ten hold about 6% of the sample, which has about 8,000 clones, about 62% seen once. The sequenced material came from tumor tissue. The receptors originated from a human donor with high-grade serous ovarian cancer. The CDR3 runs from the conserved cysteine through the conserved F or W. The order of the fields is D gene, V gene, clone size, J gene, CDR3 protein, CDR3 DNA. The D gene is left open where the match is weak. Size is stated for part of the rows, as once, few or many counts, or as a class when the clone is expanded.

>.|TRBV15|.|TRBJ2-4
CATSRDRVPGDIQYF
TGTGCCACCAGCAGAGACCGTGTCCCGGGGGACATTCAGTACTTC
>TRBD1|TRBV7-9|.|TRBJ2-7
CASRMGQPSSYEQYF
TGTGCCAGCAGGATGGGACAGCCAAGCTCCTACGAGCAGTACTTC
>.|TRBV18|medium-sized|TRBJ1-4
CASSPGASNEKLFF
TGTGCCAGCTCACCGGGCGCAAGCAATGAAAAACTGTTTTTT
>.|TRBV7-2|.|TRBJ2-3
CASSATDTQYF
TGTGCCAGCAGCGCAACAGATACGCAGTATTTT
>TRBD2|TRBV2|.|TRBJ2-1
CASKLAGLNEQFF
TGTGCCAGCAAACTAGCGGGTCTCAATGAGCAGTTCTTC
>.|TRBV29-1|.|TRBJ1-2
CSVEGGRNYGYTF
TGCAGCGTTGAGGGTGGACGGAACTATGGCTACACCTTC
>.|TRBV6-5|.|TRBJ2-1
CASSRGYNEQFF
TGTGCCAGCAGTCGGGGGTACAATGAGCAGTTCTTC
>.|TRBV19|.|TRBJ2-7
CASRTRWSYEQYF
TGTGCCAGTAGGACACGATGGTCCTACGAGCAGTACTTC
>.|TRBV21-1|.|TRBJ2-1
CASRKKGTGPGSYNEQFF
TGTGCCAGCAGAAAAAAGGGGACAGGGCCGGGCTCCTACAATGAGCAGTTCTTC
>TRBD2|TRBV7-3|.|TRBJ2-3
CASSLPTSGSTDTQYF
TGTGCCAGCAGCTTACCGACTAGCGGGAGTACAGATACGCAGTATTTT
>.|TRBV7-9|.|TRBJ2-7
CASSLKGAYEQYF
TGTGCCAGCAGCTTAAAGGGGGCCTACGAGCAGTACTTC
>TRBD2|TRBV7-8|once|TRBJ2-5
CASSLRLAGGKQETQYF
TGTGCCAGCAGCCTGAGACTAGCGGGAGGGAAGCAAGAGACCCAGTACTTC
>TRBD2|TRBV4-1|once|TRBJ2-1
CASSPTSGSQLPRGQFF
TGCGCCAGCAGCCCCACTAGCGGGAGCCAACTCCCCAGAGGGCAGTTCTTC
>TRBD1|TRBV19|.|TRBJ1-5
CASTPSPGGTGFRGNQPQHF
TGTGCCAGTACCCCAAGCCCCGGCGGGACAGGCTTCAGGGGCAATCAGCCCCAGCATTTT
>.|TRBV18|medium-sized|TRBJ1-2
CASSPIGSENYGYTF
TGTGCCAGCTCACCAATTGGGTCGGAAAACTATGGCTACACCTTC
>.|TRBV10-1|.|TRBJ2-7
CASILTGPVDEQYF
TGCGCCAGCATCCTGACAGGACCCGTGGACGAGCAGTACTTC
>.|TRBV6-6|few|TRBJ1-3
CATSTGAGNTIYF
TGTGCCACAAGCACGGGGGCTGGAAACACCATATATTTT
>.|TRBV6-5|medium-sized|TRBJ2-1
CASREISRNEQFF
TGTGCCAGCAGAGAGATATCGAGGAATGAGCAGTTCTTC
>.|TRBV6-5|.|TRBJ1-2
CASSYDRNYGYTF
TGTGCCAGCAGTTACGACAGGAACTATGGCTACACCTTC
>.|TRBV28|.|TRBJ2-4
CASTTSGVLAKNIQYF
TGTGCCAGCACCACCTCCGGGGTTCTAGCCAAAAACATTCAGTACTTC
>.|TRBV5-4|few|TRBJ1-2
CASSKVSDYGYTF
TGTGCCAGCAGCAAGGTGTCCGACTATGGCTACACCTTC
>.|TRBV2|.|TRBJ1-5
CASRRQTGPQHF
TGTGCCAGCAGGAGACAAACAGGGCCCCAGCATTTT
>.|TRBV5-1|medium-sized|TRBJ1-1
CASSMEGLRTEAFF
TGCGCCAGCAGCATGGAGGGCCTTAGGACTGAAGCTTTCTTT
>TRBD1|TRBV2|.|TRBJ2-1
CASRAGTGINEQFF
TGTGCCAGCAGGGCCGGGACAGGGATCAATGAGCAGTTCTTC
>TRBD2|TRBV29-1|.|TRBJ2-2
CSVGGEGWTGELFF
TGCAGCGTTGGCGGGGAGGGGTGGACCGGGGAGCTGTTTTTT
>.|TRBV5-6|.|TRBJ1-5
CASRSQDLSNQPQHF
TGTGCCAGCAGGTCCCAGGACCTTAGCAATCAGCCCCAGCATTTT
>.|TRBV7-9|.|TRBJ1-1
CASSLGRSGRNTEAFF
TGTGCCAGCAGCTTAGGTAGGTCTGGGCGGAACACTGAAGCTTTCTTT
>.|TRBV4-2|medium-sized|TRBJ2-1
CASSQAFSPTYNEQFF
TGTGCCAGCAGCCAAGCCTTCAGCCCGACCTACAATGAGCAGTTCTTC
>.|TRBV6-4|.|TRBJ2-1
CATSQGPTNSYNEQFF
TGTGCCACCAGTCAGGGCCCCACTAACTCCTACAATGAGCAGTTCTTC
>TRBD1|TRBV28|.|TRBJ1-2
CASSRNRGNYGYTF
TGTGCCAGCAGTAGGAACAGGGGGAACTATGGCTACACCTTC
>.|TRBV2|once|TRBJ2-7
CASSEFQGNEQYF
TGTGCCAGCAGTGAATTTCAGGGTAACGAGCAGTACTTC
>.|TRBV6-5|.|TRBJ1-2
CASSLGRAGYTF
TGTGCCAGCAGCTTAGGCCGCGCCGGCTACACCTTC
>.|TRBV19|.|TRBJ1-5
CASSTLGGAQPQHF
TGTGCCAGTAGTACGCTGGGGGGGGCCCAGCCCCAGCATTTT
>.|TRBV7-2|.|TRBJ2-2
CASSHQTGELFF
TGTGCCAGCAGCCACCAAACCGGGGAGCTGTTTTTT
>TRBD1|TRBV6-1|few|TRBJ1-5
CAIRTGPNQPQHF
TGTGCCATACGGACAGGTCCTAATCAGCCCCAGCATTTT
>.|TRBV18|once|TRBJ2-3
CASSREGVTDTQYF
TGTGCCAGCTCACGGGAGGGGGTCACAGATACGCAGTATTTT
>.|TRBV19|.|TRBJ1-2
CASSIGDSNYGYTF
TGTGCCAGTAGTATCGGGGACTCTAACTATGGCTACACCTTC
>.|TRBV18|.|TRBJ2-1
CASSPEDRDNEQFF
TGTGCCAGCTCACCAGAAGACCGGGACAATGAGCAGTTCTTC
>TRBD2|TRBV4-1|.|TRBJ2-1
CASSKKLTAGAANEQFF
TGCGCCAGCAGCAAGAAGCTAACAGCGGGAGCGGCCAATGAGCAGTTCTTC
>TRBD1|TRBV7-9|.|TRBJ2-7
CASSPRQGVPSYEQYF
TGTGCCAGCAGCCCCAGACAGGGGGTCCCCTCCTACGAGCAGTACTTC
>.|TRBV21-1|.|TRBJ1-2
CASPGQVVYGYTF
TGTGCCAGCCCGGGACAGGTGGTCTATGGCTACACCTTC
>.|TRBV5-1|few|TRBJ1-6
CASRDSPLHF
TGCGCCAGTCGGGATTCACCCCTCCACTTT
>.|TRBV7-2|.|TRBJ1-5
CASSLATGWSNQPQHF
TGTGCCAGCAGCTTAGCTACAGGGTGGTCCAATCAGCCCCAGCATTTT
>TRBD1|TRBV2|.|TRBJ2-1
CASSRGQGLGDNEQFF
TGTGCCAGCAGCCGGGGACAGGGGTTAGGCGACAATGAGCAGTTCTTC
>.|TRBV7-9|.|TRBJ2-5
CASSLVRETQYF
TGTGCCAGCAGCTTAGTCCGGGAGACCCAGTACTTC
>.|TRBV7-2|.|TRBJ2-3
CASSIRSPPDTQYF
TGTGCCAGCAGCATTAGAAGTCCCCCAGATACGCAGTATTTT
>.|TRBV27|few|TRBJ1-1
CASRFRAEAFF
TGTGCCAGCAGATTCCGGGCTGAAGCTTTCTTT
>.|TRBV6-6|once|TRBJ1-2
CASSLLQGNYGYTF
TGTGCCAGCAGCCTACTCCAGGGGAACTATGGCTACACCTTC
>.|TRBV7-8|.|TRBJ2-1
CASIGAAGYNEQFF
TGTGCCAGCATCGGGGCCGCGGGTTACAATGAGCAGTTCTTC
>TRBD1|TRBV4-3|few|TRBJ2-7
CASSQDHRTGGSGQYF
TGCGCCAGCAGCCAAGATCACCGGACAGGGGGCTCAGGGCAGTACTTC
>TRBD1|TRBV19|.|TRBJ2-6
CASSIGTGGSGANVLTF
TGTGCCAGTAGTATTGGGACAGGGGGCTCTGGGGCCAACGTCCTGACTTTC
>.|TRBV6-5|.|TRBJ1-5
CASSAGINSNQPQHF
TGTGCCAGCAGTGCAGGGATTAATAGCAATCAGCCCCAGCATTTT
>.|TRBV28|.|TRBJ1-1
CASTKTGYYTEAFF
TGTGCCAGCACGAAAACAGGGTACTACACTGAAGCTTTCTTT
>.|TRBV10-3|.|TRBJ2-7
CAIKETGAYEQYF
TGTGCCATCAAAGAGACGGGGGCCTACGAGCAGTACTTC
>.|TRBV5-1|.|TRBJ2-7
CASSLTAGGPISYEQYF
TGCGCCAGCAGCCTTACTGCAGGGGGGCCGATTTCCTACGAGCAGTACTTC
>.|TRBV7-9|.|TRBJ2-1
CASSLGGVRESAKQFF
TGTGCCAGCAGCTTAGGGGGGGTGAGGGAGTCCGCTAAGCAGTTCTTC
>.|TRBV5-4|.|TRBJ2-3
CASSLDGSSTDTQYF
TGTGCCAGCAGCTTGGATGGATCCAGCACAGATACGCAGTATTTT